This T cell receptor beta chain was found in a study of shared clonotypes between healthy human individuals. V gave up 4 bases and J gave up 10 bases; unmatched junction bases: 9. This CDR3 has 15 residues. Germline V gene data show CDR1 as MNHEY and CDR2 as SVGAGI. Libraries were prepared by immunoSEQ multiplex PCR; TCRdb keeps only in-frame clonotypes and omits some of them. The sample shows some 2.3 million clones, about 92% of them seen only once. This clone is a singleton in its sample. The material sequenced was naive CD4+ T cells from PBMCs. Subset denoted: CD45RA+ positively selected. V usage is TRBV6-5 and J usage is TRBJ2-1, with TRBD2 identical over 11 bases. The TCR comes from a young man in good health. Some clones in this sample may be carry-over from other donors' samples. The CDR3 nucleotides are TGTGCCAGCAGTTCTCCCACTAGCGGGAGTCGGGAGCAGTTCTTC. Protein product: CASSSPTSGSREQFF.